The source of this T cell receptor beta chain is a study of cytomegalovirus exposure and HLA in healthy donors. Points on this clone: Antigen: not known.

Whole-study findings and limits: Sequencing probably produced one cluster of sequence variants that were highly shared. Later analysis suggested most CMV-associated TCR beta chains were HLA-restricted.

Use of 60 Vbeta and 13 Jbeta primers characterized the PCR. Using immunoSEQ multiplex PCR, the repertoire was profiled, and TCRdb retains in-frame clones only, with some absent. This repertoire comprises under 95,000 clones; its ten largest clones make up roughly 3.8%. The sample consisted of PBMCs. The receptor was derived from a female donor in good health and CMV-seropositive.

CDR3 loop: CASSLSTGSFSGRYEQYF. The CDR3 bases are TGTGCCAGCAGCCTAAGTACCGGCTCGTTTAGCGGACGCTACGAGCAGTACTTC. The V and J genes are TRBV5-8 and TRBJ2-7, with a weak D call TRBD2 (6 bases). Trimming stripped 4 bases from V and 3 bases from J, with 26 bases between. The CDR3 has 18 residues. Germline values: CDR1 SGHTS, CDR2 YDEGEE.